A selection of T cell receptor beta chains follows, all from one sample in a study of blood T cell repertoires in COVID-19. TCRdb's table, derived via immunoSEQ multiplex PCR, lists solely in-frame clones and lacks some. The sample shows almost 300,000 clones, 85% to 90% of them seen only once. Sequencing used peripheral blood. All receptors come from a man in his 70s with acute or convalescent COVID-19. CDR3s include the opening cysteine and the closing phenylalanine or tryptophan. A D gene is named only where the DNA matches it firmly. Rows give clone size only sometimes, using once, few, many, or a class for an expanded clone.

CASSVEQGLPFPQFF TGTGCCAGCAGCGTAGAACAGGGGCTCCCCTTTCCGCAGTTCTTC 15 TRBV9 TRBD1 few TRBJ2-1
CASSPSGPSTDTQYF TGCGCCAGCAGCCCAAGCGGGCCTAGCACAGATACGCAGTATTTT 15 TRBV5-1 - - TRBJ2-3
CASSGSTGTWNTEAFF TGTGCCAGCAGTGGATCCACCGGGACATGGAACACTGAAGCTTTCTTT 16 TRBV6-6 - - TRBJ1-1
CASSEQGNYGYTF TGCGCCAGCAGCGAACAGGGGAACTATGGCTACACCTTC 13 TRBV4-1 TRBD1 - TRBJ1-2
CASSLTGNQPQHF TGTGCCAGCAGCTTGACGGGCAATCAGCCCCAGCATTTT 13 TRBV5-5 - - TRBJ1-5
CASSLLASNEQFF TGTGCCAGCAGCTTACTAGCGTCCAATGAGCAGTTCTTC 13 TRBV7-3 - - TRBJ2-1
CSASFVNYGYTF TGCAGTGCTAGTTTCGTAAACTATGGCTACACCTTC 12 TRBV20-1 - - TRBJ1-2
CASSQRQGAANTEAFF TGCGCCAGCAGCCAGAGACAGGGGGCGGCGAACACTGAAGCTTTCTTT 16 TRBV4-1 TRBD1 - TRBJ1-1
CSVSENQETQYF TGCAGCGTTTCGGAGAACCAAGAGACCCAGTACTTC 12 TRBV29-1 - once TRBJ2-5
CASSTSAGINQPQHF TGTGCCAGCTCGACTTCGGCAGGGATCAATCAGCCCCAGCATTTT 15 TRBV18 - - TRBJ1-5
CASSQDSTVNRGYTF TGTGCCAGCAGCCAAGATTCGACAGTCAACCGTGGCTACACCTTC 15 TRBV3-1/TRBV3-2 - - TRBJ1-2
CASSLANSRDEKLFF TGTGCCAGCAGCTTAGCAAACTCAAGAGATGAAAAACTGTTTTTT 15 TRBV7-6 - once TRBJ1-4
CASSVGGWAAQYF TGTGCCAGCAGTGTTGGCGGGTGGGCGGCCCAGTACTTC 13 TRBV2 - once TRBJ2-5
CASSPGMQLNYGYTF TGTGCCAGCAGCCCGGGGATGCAACTGAACTATGGCTACACCTTC 15 TRBV7-9 - - TRBJ1-2
CAISPDGSNQPQHF TGTGCCATCAGCCCAGACGGGAGCAATCAGCCCCAGCATTTT 14 TRBV10-3 - - TRBJ1-5
CASSIPTTDTQYF TGTGCCAGCTCAATTCCAACAACAGATACGCAGTATTTT 13 TRBV4-2 - once TRBJ2-3
CASSVDGGVYNEQFF TGTGCCAGCAGCGTAGACGGGGGGGTGTACAATGAGCAGTTCTTC 15 TRBV9 TRBD2 - TRBJ2-1
CASSFLDTQYF TGTGCCAGCAGTTTCCTAGATACGCAGTATTTT 11 TRBV27 - few TRBJ2-3
CASSLWTGLGNQPQHF TGTGCCAGCAGCCTTTGGACAGGGTTGGGGAATCAGCCCCAGCATTTT 16 TRBV6-2/TRBV6-3 TRBD1 - TRBJ1-5
CSVRGTSGTANIQYF TGCAGCGTGCGGGGGACTAGCGGGACTGCCAACATTCAGTACTTC 15 TRBV29-1 TRBD2 - TRBJ2-4
CASSPRGEAYEQYF TGTGCCAGCAGCCCCCGAGGAGAAGCCTACGAGCAGTACTTC 14 TRBV13 - - TRBJ2-7
CASSLEWLGSGGSTDTQYF TGTGCCAGCAGCTTAGAGTGGTTGGGCAGCGGGGGGAGCACAGATACGCAGTATTTT 19 TRBV7-6 TRBD2 - TRBJ2-3
CASSILSTSSAANEKLFF TGTGCCAGTAGTATCCTCAGTACAAGTTCCGCAGCTAATGAAAAACTGTTTTTT 18 TRBV19 - - TRBJ1-4
CAWSVPQGHEQYF TGTGCCTGGAGTGTACCACAGGGCCACGAGCAGTACTTC 13 TRBV30 - - TRBJ2-7
CASNGGGGMSSYNEQFF TGTGCCAGCAACGGAGGAGGCGGGATGAGCTCCTACAATGAGCAGTTCTTC 17 TRBV27 - few TRBJ2-1
CASSPDPGDYEQYF TGTGCCAGCAGTCCGGACCCGGGGGACTACGAGCAGTACTTC 14 TRBV28 - - TRBJ2-7
CASSFERTSGGRETQYF TGTGCCAGCAGTTTCGAAAGGACTAGCGGGGGGAGGGAGACCCAGTACTTC 17 TRBV27 TRBD2 - TRBJ2-5
CASSEEGGQGDYGYTF TGTGCCAGCAGTGAAGAGGGGGGACAGGGCGACTATGGCTACACCTTC 16 TRBV2 TRBD1 - TRBJ1-2
CASSYEKGANYGYTF TGTGCCAGCAGTTACGAGAAGGGGGCTAACTATGGCTACACCTTC 15 TRBV6-5 - - TRBJ1-2
CASNLHTGSNYGYTF TGTGCCAGTAATCTACATACAGGGTCTAACTATGGCTACACCTTC 15 TRBV19 - - TRBJ1-2
CASLERQGAGYTF TGTGCCAGCTTAGAGCGACAGGGGGCTGGCTACACCTTC 13 TRBV6-5 TRBD1 - TRBJ1-2
CASSKGPGGQGGYNEQFF TGTGCCAGCAGCAAAGGCCCCGGGGGACAGGGGGGGTACAATGAGCAGTTCTTC 18 TRBV9 TRBD1 - TRBJ2-1
CASSRDRGPYNEQFF TGTGCCAGCAGCCGCGACAGGGGACCCTACAATGAGCAGTTCTTC 15 TRBV6-2/TRBV6-3 TRBD1 - TRBJ2-1
CASSRDRGHWQPQHF TGTGCCAGCAGCAGGGACAGGGGGCATTGGCAGCCCCAGCATTTT 15 TRBV28 TRBD1 - TRBJ1-5
CASSLELMNTEAFF TGCGCCAGCAGCTTGGAGCTGATGAACACTGAAGCTTTCTTT 14 TRBV5-1 - - TRBJ1-1
CASSLQGLGYPGYTF TGCGCCAGCAGCCTACAGGGTTTAGGTTATCCTGGCTACACCTTC 15 TRBV5-1 - - TRBJ1-2
CASSFVSGGWLGNQPQHF TGTGCCAGCAGCTTCGTCTCAGGGGGTTGGTTAGGCAATCAGCCCCAGCATTTT 18 TRBV7-9 TRBD1 - TRBJ1-5
CASSRRDRASDDTEAFF TGCGCCAGCAGCCGCCGGGACAGGGCGTCGGACGACACTGAAGCTTTCTTT 17 TRBV5-1 TRBD1 - TRBJ1-1
CASSPGLGDQPQHF TGTGCCAGCTCACCAGGGTTAGGGGATCAGCCCCAGCATTTT 14 TRBV18 - - TRBJ1-5
CASSEVLAANSPLHF TGTGCCAGCAGTGAAGTATTGGCAGCGAATTCACCCCTCCACTTT 15 TRBV6-1 - - TRBJ1-6
CASSPGQTENYGYTF TGTGCCAGCAGCCCGGGACAGACCGAAAACTATGGCTACACCTTC 15 TRBV4-2 TRBD1 - TRBJ1-2
CASSSSISGNEQFF TGTGCCAGCAGCTCATCAATTAGCGGCAATGAGCAGTTCTTC 14 TRBV7-9 - - TRBJ2-1
CASSQETRGVRGYTF TGTGCCAGCAGCCAAGAAACCCGCGGTGTGCGCGGCTACACCTTC 15 TRBV4-2 - - TRBJ1-2
CASSLGRDSYEQYF TGTGCCAGCAGCTTGGGTCGGGATTCCTACGAGCAGTACTTC 14 TRBV7-9 - few TRBJ2-7
CASCLRDRESNQPQHF TGTGCCAGCTGTCTCCGGGACAGGGAAAGCAATCAGCCCCAGCATTTT 16 TRBV27 TRBD1 - TRBJ1-5